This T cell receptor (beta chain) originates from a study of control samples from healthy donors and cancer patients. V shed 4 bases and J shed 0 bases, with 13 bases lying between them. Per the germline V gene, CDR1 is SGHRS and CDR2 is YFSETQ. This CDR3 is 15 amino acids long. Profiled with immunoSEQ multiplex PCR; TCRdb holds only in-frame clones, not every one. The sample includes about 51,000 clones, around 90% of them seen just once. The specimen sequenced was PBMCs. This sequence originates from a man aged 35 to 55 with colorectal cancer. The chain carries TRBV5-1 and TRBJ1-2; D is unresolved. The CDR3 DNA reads TGCGCCAGCAGCCCTCGGACTGGAGCTAACTATGGCTACACCTTC. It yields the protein CASSPRTGANYGYTF.